This entry concerns a single TCR beta chain. TCRdb keeps only in-frame clones here, not all; method: immunoSEQ multiplex PCR. The repertoire has over 25,000 clones, about 78% of them found once; the top ten carry 51%. This record comes from a study of cytotoxic CD8 clonotypes in ibrutinib-treated CLL. Study information: Partial response occurred in roughly 25 patients and complete response in 2; at median approximately 70 months, approximately 14 remained remitted and about 12 progressed. Response specimens were obtained following a median treatment duration of about twelve months, with a range of 6 to 36.

Germline-derived CDR1 and CDR2 are KGHSH and LQKENI. The CDR3 runs to 15 residues. V was pared by 1 base and J by 1 base, with 10 bases between. This clonotype was obtained from a human donor with chronic lymphocytic leukemia. The material sequenced was PBMCs, taken after 36 months of ibrutinib treatment. The V call is TRBV18, the J call TRBJ1-1; D is unresolved. The CDR3 loop reads CASSPLPDENTEAFF. The CDR3 nucleotides read TGTGCCAGCTCACCACTTCCCGACGAGAACACTGAAGCTTTCTTT.